What follows is one T cell receptor (beta chain) and its context. Its recognized antigen is unknown. No base qualities exist here, and no much larger clone lies one base off it. This sample was taken from a study of shared clonotypes between healthy human individuals (TCRdb year 2020). Regarding the research as a whole: Three men and two women, aged 18 to 49 years, made up the cohort. Per donor, leukapheresis produced somewhere between about 0.94 and 10 billion PBMCs. For each donor, CD4 naive and CD4 memory were each run on three plates, CD8 naive on two plates, and CD8 memory on one plate. Blood TCR repertoires of four to six healthy adults were deeply sequenced to estimate repertoire size and the extent of clonotype sharing between individuals. Libraries were prepared and TCR repertoires were sequenced by different laboratories using diverse techniques, in order to increase sequencing depth and limit assay-specific biases.

The junction shows trimming of 5 bases on V and 1 base on J, and the gene matches do not reach 7 bases of it. From its cysteine to its phenylalanine, the CDR3 spans 16 amino acids. The CDR3 DNA has 48 bases and is translated from base 1. According to the germline V gene (reference sequence), CDR1 reads SEHNR and CDR2 reads FQNEAQ. TCR CDR3 regions were amplified from genomic DNA by multiplex PCR using the deep immunoSEQ assay. Extracted genomic DNA from each cell subset was spread evenly across all wells of several immunoSEQ 96-well plates, with each plate serving as a replicate. For sorted subsets, each replicate PCR was loaded with 200 to 250 ng genomic DNA, equivalent to 25,000 to 35,000 T cell genomes. Purified libraries were measured with a Qubit 3.0 fluorometer, size-checked on a Bioanalyzer 2100, and measured again with the KAPA Library Quantification kit. Each immunoSEQ 96-well plate was sequenced on its own single-read 150-cycle Illumina NextSeq 550 flow cell. On the study's bioinformatics: The immunoSEQ output contained only junctional sequences without quality scores, so filtering could not match that applied to full-length reads. To assign V/J genes and CDR3, sequences were annotated using PyIR, a Python wrapper for IgBLAST v1.9, with IMGT germline references. Reads were filtered out if the reads had weak V/J assignments (E-value above 1e-6), no CDR3, stop codons, out-of-frame junctions, or ambiguous translated residues. V3J clonotypes were defined as sequences sharing the same inferred V gene, J gene, and CDR3 amino acid sequence. The percentage overlap between two repertoires was calculated by dividing the number of shared unique clonotypes by the size of the smaller repertoire. Three approaches were used to assess repertoire richness: RTK rarefaction, the Chao1 estimator, and Recon v2.1 estimates of unobserved clonotypes. Generation probabilities were computed with OLGA for all TCRbeta clonotypes obtained by the gDNA method from a few donors. Drawn from immuneACCESS, this table holds only the in-frame rearrangements with V and J called that TCRdb kept. Clones are partly lost; checked studies trace under half to an unresolved V gene and leave the rest unexplained. V and J calls and clone size are as listed in that table; D and trimming were resolved from the DNA. The sample contains a few million clones, roughly 95% of them found a single time. The top ten hold around 1.8% of the sample.

The full study reports these points: About 5% of naive CD4, around 4% of naive CD8, roughly 2.4% of memory CD4, and approximately 0.39% of memory CD8 clonotypes were shared across a few donors. The genetic and exposure-history diversity represented was limited by the small number of donors. Estimated clonotype richness was generally larger for naive than for memory subsets. Rarefaction of sorted-subset datasets indicated incomplete sequencing despite the large sequencing depth. Sampling was limited to blood, and TCR repertoires in tissue likely differ from TCR repertoires in blood. Compared with non-shared clonotypes, clonotypes shared by all four sorted-subset donors had higher generation probabilities. Based on pairwise subsampling, the degree of clonotype sharing among donors was expected to be affected by sequencing depth.

CD8 naive samples were obtained by positive selection for CCR7 among CD45RO-negative cells, yielding a CD45RA+CCR7+ population from which TemRA cells were excluded. The donors were healthy, HIV-negative adults who had no recently reported acute infections or vaccinations. Every donor was a Caucasian adult living in Nashville, Tennessee, USA. Blood was collected by leukapheresis, and PBMCs were isolated by Ficoll-Histopaque density gradient centrifugation and then cryopreserved in liquid nitrogen vapor phase. Analytical flow cytometry was used to check the purity and quantity of each magnetically sorted T cell population. Genomic DNA was isolated from every sorted fraction and measured by UV absorbance on a Nanodrop 2000c.

The sequenced material came from naive CD8+ T cells from PBMCs. The sample's cell subset or site label, in plain terms: CD45RA+CCR7+. The V and J genes are TRBV7-9 and TRBJ2-7; the junction holds 11 bases that match TRBD2. The receptor's source is a man between 18 and 35 years old in good health. Some clones in this sample may be carry-over from other donors' samples. The CDR3 amino acid sequence is: CASSRPGTSGSYEQYF. The sequenced DNA is TGTGCCAGCAGCCGACCTGGGACTAGCGGTTCCTACGAGCAGTACTTC.